A selection of T cell receptor beta chains follows, all from one sample in a study of radiotherapy plus CTLA-4 blockade in lung cancer. Profiled with immunoSEQ multiplex PCR; TCRdb holds only in-frame clones, not every one. The repertoire holds about 80,000 clones, around 80% seen once, with 0.79% in the top ten. The sample here was peripheral blood, taken from a patient treated with radiotherapy plus ipilimumab. The receptors derive from a human donor with non-small cell lung cancer who had stable disease on radiotherapy plus ipilimumab. The CDR3 runs from the conserved cysteine through the conserved F or W. A D gene is named only where the DNA matches it firmly. Size values are once, few and many counts, or a class for expanded clones, and some rows have none.

TRBD1	-	TRBJ1-6	TRBV30	TGTGCCTGGAGCCCCGTGACAGGGCGAGGTTCACCCCTCCACTTT	CAWSPVTGRGSPLHF
-	-	TRBJ1-1	TRBV7-2	TGTGCCAGCAGCTTTAGCAGGGGAAACACTGAAGCTTTCTTT	CASSFSRGNTEAFF
-	-	TRBJ1-1	TRBV29-1	TGCAGCGTTCAGCACAGAGTAATGAACACTGAAGCTTTCTTT	CSVQHRVMNTEAFF
TRBD1	-	TRBJ1-1	TRBV30	TGTGCCTGGAGTGAGGGGATAGGGGGCGCATTAGAAGCTTTCTTT	CAWSEGIGGALEAFF
TRBD1	-	TRBJ2-7	TRBV5-5	TGTGCCAGCAGCCAGAGCCCGCTGGGACAGAACCTACGAAAGCAGTACTTC	CASSQSPLGQNLRKQYF
TRBD2	-	TRBJ2-7	TRBV5-1	TGCGCCAGCAGCTTACAGACTAGCTCCTACGAGCGGTACTTC	CASSLQTSSYERYF
TRBD2	-	TRBJ2-5	TRBV7-3	TGTGCCAGCAGCCAAGGACTAGCGGGAGAAGAGACCCAGTACTTC	CASSQGLAGEETQYF
TRBD1	-	TRBJ2-1	TRBV7-3	TGTGCCAGCAGCTTAAAGTCAGGGGGCGGGAATGAGCAGTTCTTC	CASSLKSGGGNEQFF
-	-	TRBJ2-7	TRBV5-5	TGTGCCAGCAGCTCAGTCACAGGGAGGAACGAGCAGTACTTC	CASSSVTGRNEQYF
TRBD2	-	TRBJ2-1	TRBV28	TGTGCCAGCAGGGGTAGCGGGAGTGTGGGGGCCCGGGCCTACAATGAGCAGTTCTTC	CASRGSGSVGARAYNEQFF
-	-	TRBJ2-5	TRBV9	TGTGCCAGCAGCGCGCGCCCCCTGGGCAGATACCAAGAGACCCAGTACTTC	CASSARPLGRYQETQYF
TRBD1	-	TRBJ1-6	TRBV19	TGTGCCAGTAGCGACAGGGTGGGTTCACCCCTCCACTTT	CASSDRVGSPLHF
-	-	TRBJ1-5	TRBV11-2	TGTGCCAGCTCCGGGGAGGGACGCAATCAGCCCCAGCATTTT	CASSGEGRNQPQHF
-	few	TRBJ2-5	TRBV19	TGTGCCAGTAGTCAACAGCGGGAGACCCAGTACTTC	CASSQQRETQYF
-	once	TRBJ1-6	TRBV7-9	TGTGCCAGCACAGACACGGCTTCTTCACCCCTCCACTTT	CASTDTASSPLHF
-	-	TRBJ2-1	TRBV10-2	TGCGCCAGCAGTGATCAGACTAGTCGGGGGGAGCAGTTCTTC	CASSDQTSRGEQFF
TRBD2	-	TRBJ2-5	TRBV2	TGTGCCAGCAGGGATAGCGGGGGCCGAGGAGAGACCCAGTACTTC	CASRDSGGRGETQYF
TRBD2	-	TRBJ2-7	TRBV5-1	TGCGCCAGCAGGCCCACTAGCGGAGTTCTTACCTACGAGCAGTACTTC	CASRPTSGVLTYEQYF
-	once	TRBJ2-7	TRBV2	TGTGCCCGGGAGGACAGGGACCAGGGCTACGAGCAGTACTTC	CAREDRDQGYEQYF
TRBD1	-	TRBJ2-7	TRBV9	TGTGCCAGCAGCCCGGGACAGGGTCGTTTCTACGAGCAGTACTTC	CASSPGQGRFYEQYF
TRBD2	-	TRBJ2-5	TRBV5-1	TGCGCCAGCAGCTCGAGGACTAGCGGGCCCCAAGAGACCCAGTACTTC	CASSSRTSGPQETQYF
-	-	TRBJ1-5	TRBV2	TGTGCCAGCAGCGCTGGGGGCTCCTCGCGCAATCAGCCCCAGCATTTT	CASSAGGSSRNQPQHF
-	once	TRBJ2-7	TRBV5-1	TGCGCCAGCAGCTCAGCCTACGAGCAGTACTTC	CASSSAYEQYF
TRBD2	-	TRBJ2-1	TRBV4-1	TGCGCCAGCAGCCTTAGACTAGCGGGAGATCCCAATGAGCAGTTCTTC	CASSLRLAGDPNEQFF
TRBD2	few	TRBJ2-1	TRBV6-5	TGTGCCAGCAGTTACGGACTAGCGGGATTAGTGGAGCAGTTCTTC	CASSYGLAGLVEQFF
-	few	TRBJ1-4	TRBV19	TGTGCCAGTAGGGAGACGGGGACGAATGAAAAACTGTTTTTT	CASRETGTNEKLFF
-	-	TRBJ1-5	TRBV6-5	TGTGCCAGCAGTTGGGGGGCATACCAGCCCCAGCATTTT	CASSWGAYQPQHF
-	-	TRBJ1-2	TRBV25-1	TGTGCCAAAAGACAGTTAGCTAACTATGGCTACACCTTC	CAKRQLANYGYTF
TRBD1	-	TRBJ1-2	TRBV19	TGTGCCAGTAGTATAAAGGGGGCTGGAGGCTACACCTTC	CASSIKGAGGYTF
-	-	TRBJ2-7	TRBV11-3	TGTGCCAGCAGCTCCGGACCGAACTACGAGCAGTACTTC	CASSSGPNYEQYF
TRBD1	once	TRBJ1-4	TRBV18	TGTGCCAGCTCAAACTCACAGGGGGCGACTAATGAAAAACTGTTTTTT	CASSNSQGATNEKLFF
-	-	TRBJ1-5	TRBV19	TGTGCCAGTATCGGGGGGTTGCATCAGCCCCAGCATTTT	CASIGGLHQPQHF
TRBD2	-	TRBJ2-7	TRBV30	TGTGCCTGGAGCTTACAAGCGGGAGGGCCCTACGAGCAGTACTTC	CAWSLQAGGPYEQYF
-	few	TRBJ2-7	TRBV4-1	TGCGCCAGCAGCTCGCCGGGACTGGCTACCTACGAGCAGTACTTC	CASSSPGLATYEQYF
TRBD1	few	TRBJ2-1	TRBV7-3	TGTGCCAGCAGCATAGGACAGGGGCAGAATGAGCAGTTCTTC	CASSIGQGQNEQFF
-	-	TRBJ1-1	TRBV7-3	TGTGCCAGCAGCTCGACAGGTATGGGCACTGAAGCTTTCTTT	CASSSTGMGTEAFF